This note documents a single TCR beta chain sequence. The antigen this receptor binds is unknown. There are no base qualities to consult, and no much larger clone falls within one base. Other DNA sequences of this sample code for an identical CDR3. Trimming removed 3 bases from V and 5 bases from J; the gene matches leave 3 bases unexplained. From the cysteine up to the phenylalanine, the CDR3 has a length of 13 residues. The CDR3 DNA has 39 bases and is translated from base 1. Based on the germline V gene, the CDR1 and CDR2 sequences are SNHLY and FYNNEI. A single peripheral blood draw of approximately 120 mL on average was collected from each donor into heparinised tubes. Naive, central memory, regulatory and stem cell-like memory CD4+ T cells were sorted on a BD FACSAria II using a panel including CD45RO, CCR7, CD25, CD127, CD95 and CD27. Purity was above 95% for every sorted population. Right away, PBMCs were isolated by Lymphoprep density gradient centrifugation and were stained directly, with no culture step. So that batch effects would be minimized, each experiment stained and sorted samples in pairs, pairing one healthy donor with one patient.

The entire isolated RNA was reverse transcribed using the High Capacity cDNA Reverse Transcription Kit, and thus expressed TCRB transcripts were sequenced. Deep immunoSEQ sequencing was performed on naive, central memory and regulatory T cell samples, with an average of roughly 3.6 million total reads per sample. Sorted cells were lysed in RLT buffer and RNA was extracted with DNase-treated RNeasy Micro or Mini kits, depending on cell number. Each cell subset was processed separately to prevent cross-contamination, with patient and healthy donor samples processed together. Using the immunoSEQ multiplex PCR, TCRB sequences were amplified from cDNA into 87-bp fragments spanning the CDR3 region. Sequencing of the amplicons was performed on the Illumina HiSeq platform. Regarding the original processing steps: Synthetic template baselines were used to correct PCR bias computationally, reads within Hamming distance 2 were collapsed, and singletons that could not be merged were discarded. Reads were aligned against IMGT so that V, D and J genes, CDR3 length and insertions or deletions at six rearrangement sites could be assigned. Within each subset, clonotype counts were normalized to sorted cell number, after which true diversity and Gini coefficients were computed with the tcR R package. Repertoire sharing was quantified using the overlap coefficient calculated on TCRB nucleotide sequences. The table comes from immuneACCESS by way of TCRdb, which keeps in-frame sequences with V and J called. Part of the clones is missing from these tables; in studies checked, under half for an unresolved V gene and the rest for unknown reasons. V, J and clone size reflect that table, while D and trimming were determined from the DNA. Here the sample has about 320,000 clones; about 14% occur a single time. Under 8.5% of the sample is in the top ten clones.

These data come from a study of beta chain features in type 1 diabetes (dated by TCRdb to 2016 to 2019). General notes on the study: Mean age, gender distribution, total cell number and subset yield did not differ between patients and healthy donors. Whereas all 28 donors provided naive and central memory subsets, regulatory and stem cell-like memory subsets were isolated from just 8 patients and roughly 8 healthy donors. The study compared the TCRB repertoires of sorted circulating CD4+ T cell subsets in recently diagnosed type 1 diabetes patients with those in matched healthy donors. A total of 100 million to 140 million sorted cells were examined across all samples, and the number of cells per subset was strongly correlated with RNA yield.

Overall study results and their limits: PCR might favor shorter templates, but patient and control samples were amplified and corrected together, so any skew would affect both groups equally. Because small numbers of individuals were included in the HLA sub-analyses, any influence of HLA type on TCRB rearrangement was left unresolved. Because cDNA rather than genomic DNA was sequenced, highly expressing activated cells could have been over-represented, although no difference in activation and CD3 levels was found between groups. Naive, central memory and regulatory TCRB repertoires appeared to be more similar among patients than among healthy donors. Fewer insertions and more nucleotide deletions at VDJ recombination sites were observed in patients with type 1 diabetes, implying thymic rearrangement abnormalities. Type 1 diabetes patients showed a moderate but significant shortening of TCRB CDR3 length in all four CD4+ subsets.

The sample taken for sequencing was central memory CD4+ T cells from blood. This receptor chain uses TRBV2 and TRBJ2-5; 7 bases in between match TRBD2. This sequence originates from a young man in good health. The CDR3 reads CASSDGGRETQYF. The DNA sequence is as follows: TGTGCCAGCAGTGACGGGGGGAGGGAGACCCAGTACTTC.